The 32 T cell receptor beta chains below all came from one sample that was sequenced in a study of T-cell reconstitution after alpha-beta-depleted transplantation in children. Preparation of the TCRbeta library involved a method that used unique molecular identifiers. Using its own MiXCR run on the PCR reads, TCRdb lists one record per CDR3 protein. The table records fewer than 120,000 distinct CDR3 sequences, 10% of them present only once. The sample here was PBMCs from the stem cell graft donor, taken from the stem cell graft. These TCRs come from a human donor who donated a stem cell graft to a child with acute lymphoblastic leukemia.

This clonotype was seen many times. This chain uses TRBV6-5 with TRBJ1-5, with 8 bases lining up with TRBD1. The CDR3 length is 17 residues. The germline V gene encodes CDR1 MNHEY and CDR2 SVGAGI. J lost 0 bases, V lost 7 bases, and 11 bases had no gene match. The CDR3: CASTKTGAIYSNQPQHF. Here the CDR3 DNA reads TGTGCCAGCACCAAGACAGGGGCCATTTATAGCAATCAGCCCCAGCATTTT.

This clonotype was seen repeatedly, ten times or more. The gene calls are TRBV12-5 and TRBJ2-3; D may be TRBD1 (6 bases). Trimming took off 1 base at V and 5 bases at J, with 16 bases between the two ends. Per the germline V gene, CDR1 is LGHNT and CDR2 is FRNRAP. The CDR3 is made up of 16 amino acids. This CDR3 is CASGLATGSKEDTQYF. The CDR3 coding sequence is TGTGCTAGTGGTTTGGCGACAGGATCCAAGGAAGATACGCAGTATTTT. Looking up the rest from reference TRBV12-5 and TRBJ2-3 gives the full variable domain: DARVTQTPRHKVTEMGQEVTMRCQPILGHNTVFWYRQTMMQGLELLAYFRNRAPLDDSGMPKDRFSAEMPDATLATLKIQPSEPRDSAVYFCASGLATGSKEDTQYFGPGTRLTVL.

This clonotype occurred many times. V gene TRBV12-3 or TRBV12-4 combines with J gene TRBJ2-3; TRBD1 or TRBD2 may be the D gene (6 bases each). The length of the CDR3 is 18 residues. V lost 6 bases, J lost 0 bases, and 22 bases lay in between. CDR3 coding DNA: TGTGCCAGCAGCAATTCTAGGGGGACTGTCTCTAGCACAGATACGCAGTATTTT. Translating gives CASSNSRGTVSSTDTQYF.

This clonotype was observed at least ten times. The chain is built from TRBV20-1 and TRBJ2-2; TRBD2 agrees at 7 bases. The V and J ends lost 6 bases and 0 bases, in that order; junction bases with no gene match: 7. The CDR3 runs to 15 residues. Germline V gives CDR1 DFQATT, CDR2 SNEGSKA (reference sequence). The CDR3 region has the DNA TGCAGTGCGGGGGGGGAAGGGACGAACACCGGGGAGCTGTTTTTT. Protein product: CSAGGEGTNTGELFF.

This clonotype was detected ten times or more. This chain connects TRBV27 to TRBJ2-4; TRBD2 aligns across 7 bases. Trimming took 5 bases from V and 7 from J; bases not matched to a gene: 14. The V gene's germline CDR1 is MNHEY and CDR2 SMNVEV (reference sequence). The CDR3 has 16 amino acids. The CDR3 is CASSRGTGGGRNIQYF. The CDR3 nucleotides are TGTGCCAGCAGTAGGGGTACTGGCGGGGGAAGGAACATTCAGTACTTC.

This clonotype was found many times. The chain couples TRBV20-1 to TRBJ1-2; perhaps TRBD1 as D (5 bases). CDR1 and CDR2 from the germline V gene are DFQATT and SNEGSKA (reference sequence). With 0 bases removed from V and 3 bases from J, the gap between germline ends came to 11 bases. CDR3 size: 14 residues. CDR3 sequence: CSARDSTGDYGYTF. Here the CDR3 DNA reads TGCAGTGCTAGAGATAGCACAGGCGACTATGGCTACACCTTC.

This clonotype has at least ten counts. The chain recombines TRBV7-2 with TRBJ1-1; weak D call: TRBD1 (6 bases). The CDR3 loop spans 15 amino acids. Germline V gene sequence: CDR1 SGHTA, CDR2 FQGNSA. V gave up 1 base and J gave up 3 bases, with 12 bases separating them. This CDR3 is CASSLGGAGDTEAFF. In DNA, the CDR3 is TGTGCCAGCAGCTTAGGGGGAGCAGGGGACACTGAAGCTTTCTTT.

This clonotype was observed once. V and J are TRBV5-4 and TRBJ1-4; maybe TRBD1 (6 bases). Trimming shortened V by 0 bases and J by 2 bases, and 11 bases separated the two germline ends. Looked up from germline, CDR1 is SGHNT and CDR2 is YYREEE (reference sequence). CDR3 length equals 16 residues. The DNA of the CDR3 is TGTGCCAGCAGCTTGGCCGCGCAGGGGACTAATGAAAAACTGTTTTTT. Amino acids: CASSLAAQGTNEKLFF.

As for this clonotype: A much larger clone is a single base away; this may be a read error. The chain couples TRBV5-1 to TRBJ2-1, with 9 bases matching TRBD2. Germline CDR1 is SGHRS and CDR2 is YFSETQ. The CDR3 sequence is 15 residues long. CDR3 residues: CATSLDSGGLDEQFF. CDR3 coding DNA: TGCGCCACCAGCTTGGACAGCGGGGGGCTAGATGAGCAGTTCTTC.

This clonotype was detected ten times or more. The chain joins TRBV20-1 to TRBJ2-7, with D perhaps given as TRBD1 or TRBD2 (5 bases each). The ends were cut back, 3 bases at V and 4 bases at J, with 10 bases in the middle. The CDR3 extends over 12 amino acids. Per germline, CDR1 DFQATT and CDR2 SNEGSKA (reference sequence). CDR3 sequence reads: CSASGTAYEQYF. The DNA of the CDR3 is TGCAGTGCTAGCGGGACCGCTTACGAGCAGTACTTC.

This clonotype has at least ten counts. The CDR3: CSAPPSGFYNEQFF. The CDR3 coding sequence is TGCAGTGCTCCTCCTAGCGGATTCTACAATGAGCAGTTCTTC. The chain links TRBV20-1 to TRBJ2-1; TRBD2 aligns across 7 bases. The V and J ends lost 5 bases and 3 bases, in that order; junction bases with no gene match: 7. Germline V CDR1 and CDR2: DFQATT, SNEGSKA (reference sequence). CDR3 size: 14 residues.

This clonotype was detected many times. This chain links TRBV7-8 with TRBJ2-5; tentatively, D is TRBD2 (6 bases). Germline CDR1 SGHVS, CDR2 FQNEAQ. The V and J ends lost 2 bases and 0 bases respectively, with 16 bases between them. CDR3 size: 17 residues. CDR3 bases: TGTGCCAGCAGCTTATGGCAAGCGGGCGGGTACCAAGAGACCCAGTACTTC. It specifies CASSLWQAGGYQETQYF.

In this sample, this clonotype turned up many times. This chain links TRBV6-5 with TRBJ2-2, with 11 bases matching TRBD2. The germline gives CDR1 MNHEY, CDR2 SVGAGI. CDR3 length equals 17 residues. V shed 0 bases and J 2 bases; nucleotides not matched to a gene: 2. CDR3 DNA: TGTGCCAGCAGTTACTCCGGACTAGCGGGCAACACCGGGGAGCTGTTTTTT. Amino acid sequence: CASSYSGLAGNTGELFF.

There are many counts of this clonotype. The rearrangement joins TRBV6-1 to TRBJ2-5; TRBD1 aligns across 9 bases. CDR3 length equals 16 residues. Germline assignment: CDR1 MNHNS and CDR2 SASEGT. V was pared by 6 bases and J by 4 bases, with 12 bases of the junction left unmatched. The CDR3, as DNA: TGTGCCAGCAGGCCCGGTCTGACAGGGGGAGGAGAGACCCAGTACTTC. It translates to CASRPGLTGGGETQYF.

With regard to this clonotype: A much more abundant neighbour one base away suggests this may be a read error. V gene TRBV5-1 combines with J gene TRBJ1-1; D is perhaps TRBD1 (5 bases). The CDR3 has 15 amino acids. V shed 0 bases and J shed 2 bases, with 11 bases lying between them. Germline values: CDR1 SGHRS, CDR2 YFSETQ. The CDR3 sequence: CASSLAHGANTEAFF. The CDR3 region has the DNA TGCGCCAGCAGCTTGGCGCATGGGGCAAACACTGAAGCTTTCTTT.

The sample holds many counts of this clonotype. CDR3 bases: TGTGCCACCAGTAGTACAGGGACCACAGATACGCAGTATTTT. It encodes CATSSTGTTDTQYF. The V call is TRBV24-1, the J call TRBJ2-3; a weak D match, TRBD1 (6 bases). This CDR3 contains 14 residues. Trimming stripped 6 bases from V and 2 bases from J, with 11 bases between. In germline, CDR1 is KGHDR, CDR2 SFDVKD.

This clonotype was recorded many times. The chain recombines TRBV9 with TRBJ2-5; D remains unclear. The CDR3 covers 13 residues. The germline V and J ends were trimmed by 0 bases and 5 bases, with 8 bases remaining between them. Germline CDR1 is SGDLS and CDR2 is YYNGEE. In nucleotides, the CDR3 is TGTGCCAGCAGCGTAGGACACAAGGAGACCCAGTACTTC. Protein product: CASSVGHKETQYF.

This clonotype was observed many times. This chain connects TRBV20-1 to TRBJ1-5; D possibly corresponds to TRBD1 (5 bases). V shed 0 bases and J shed 4 bases, with 10 bases lying between them. This CDR3 has 14 amino acids. Per germline, CDR1 DFQATT and CDR2 SNEGSKA (reference sequence). The CDR3 coding sequence is TGCAGTGCTAGAGATGGCAGGGAGAATCAGCCCCAGCATTTT. This gives the protein CSARDGRENQPQHF.

This clonotype was picked up many times. This chain uses TRBV20-1 with TRBJ2-7, with TRBD2 matching over 11 bases. The germline V gene encodes CDR1 DFQATT and CDR2 SNEGSKA (reference sequence). Germline trimming cut 3 bases from V and 3 bases from J; bases unmatched to any gene: 4. This CDR3 contains 14 residues. The DNA for the CDR3 is TGCAGTGCTAGCCCTAGCGGGGGGATCTACGAGCAGTACTTC. Translation gives CSASPSGGIYEQYF.

There are many counts of this clonotype. The V gene is TRBV5-1, the J gene TRBJ2-5; D remains unclear. Trimming left V 0 bases short and J 4 bases short, with 10 bases between. CDR1 is SGHRS, CDR2 YFSETQ, per germline. The CDR3 runs 14 residues. The CDR3 region has the DNA TGCGCCAGCAGCTTGGTTTCCGGGCTAGAGACCCAGTACTTC. Amino acids: CASSLVSGLETQYF.

In its sample, this clonotype was seen many times. V and J are TRBV19 and TRBJ1-1; 10 bases are shared with TRBD1. The germline V gene has CDR1 LNHDA and CDR2 SQIVND (reference sequence). V trimming: 3 bases; J trimming: 6 bases; junction bases outside the gene matches: 4. The CDR3 runs to 14 residues. The chain's CDR3 is CASSMTGGVAEAFF. The CDR3 region has the DNA TGTGCCAGTAGTATGACAGGGGGCGTCGCTGAAGCTTTCTTT.

This clonotype was seen ten or more times. The V and J genes are TRBV7-2 and TRBJ2-7; 9 bases fit TRBD2. With 6 bases clipped from V and 1 base from J, the junction kept 10 bases outside the gene matches. Germline CDR1 SGHTA, CDR2 FQGNSA. CDR3 length: 16 amino acids. The CDR3 region is CASSSQPSGGSYEQYF. CDR3 DNA sequence: TGTGCCAGCAGTTCACAACCAAGCGGGGGGTCCTACGAGCAGTACTTC. Full variable domain (remainder filled in from reference TRBV7-2 and TRBJ2-7): GAGVSQSPSNKVTEKGKDVELRCDPISGHTALYWYRQSLGQGLEFLIYFQGNSAPDKSGLPSDRFSAERTGGSVSTLTIQRTQQEDSAVYLCASSSQPSGGSYEQYFGPGTRLTVT.

At least ten counts were recorded for this clonotype. The chain employs TRBV5-1 and TRBJ1-1, with D uncertain. The length of the CDR3 is 13 residues. Trimming removed 0 bases from V and 5 bases from J, with 8 bases in between. Germline CDR1 is SGHRS and CDR2 is YFSETQ. The CDR3 region has the DNA TGCGCCAGCAGCTTGGGGTGGAATACTGAAGCTTTCTTT. This gives the protein CASSLGWNTEAFF.

In its sample, this clonotype was seen many times. V gene TRBV29-1 combines with J gene TRBJ2-1; D gene uncertain. V was cut by 4 bases and J by 4 bases, with 11 bases left in between. The CDR3 length is 13 residues. CDR1 and CDR2 from the germline V gene are SQVTM and ANQGSEA. The CDR3 region has the DNA TGCAGCGTTGGAAAGCCGTTATACAATGAGCAGTTCTTC. Translating it yields CSVGKPLYNEQFF.

This clonotype has a count of ten or more. This chain joins TRBV29-1 and TRBJ2-7; D unclear. CDR1 is SQVTM and CDR2 is ANQGSEA in the germline V gene. This CDR3 contains 14 residues. V lost 4 bases to trimming and J lost 0 bases, with 13 bases between them. The chain's CDR3 is CSVGSASSSYEQYF. The CDR3 nucleotides read TGCAGCGTTGGGTCAGCGAGTAGCTCCTACGAGCAGTACTTC.

This clonotype has ten or more counts. The V call is TRBV6-2 or TRBV6-3, the J call TRBJ1-1; the D is unclear. CDR1 and CDR2 from the germline V gene are MNHEY and SVGEGT. Trimming took 7 bases from V and 4 from J, leaving 10 bases between them. This CDR3 has 12 residues. For the CDR3, the DNA is TGTGCCAGCACGAGAGGGCTCACTGAAGCTTTCTTT. Protein sequence: CASTRGLTEAFF.

This clonotype was detected many times. V is TRBV20-1 and J is TRBJ2-1; the match to TRBD2 covers 11 bases. J lost 6 bases, V lost 2 bases, and 3 bases had no gene match. This CDR3 spans 14 amino acids. Germline values: CDR1 DFQATT, CDR2 SNEGSKA (reference sequence). The CDR3 loop reads CSARFSGGANEQFF. The CDR3 coding sequence is TGCAGTGCTAGATTTAGCGGGGGGGCCAATGAGCAGTTCTTC.

This clonotype was found many times. The chain joins TRBV7-3 to TRBJ2-6; TRBD1 agrees at 10 bases. The CDR3 consists of 17 residues. V trimming: 2 bases; J trimming: 8 bases; junction bases outside the gene matches: 9. Germline assignment: CDR1 SGHTA and CDR2 FQGTGA. The CDR3 region has the DNA TGTGCCAGCAGCTTATTAGGCGGGACAGGGGAGACCAACGTCCTGACTTTC. It is translated as CASSLLGGTGETNVLTF.

This clonotype was recorded at least ten times. The rearrangement uses TRBV5-1 and TRBJ1-1; possible D gene TRBD1, 5 bases. Trimming left V 6 bases short and J 0 bases short, with 12 bases between. This CDR3 has 14 residues. Germline CDR1 reads SGHRS; CDR2 reads YFSETQ. CDR3 nucleotides: TGCGCCAGCAACGGGGGATCAATGAACACTGAAGCTTTCTTT. It codes for CASNGGSMNTEAFF.

This clonotype was observed many times. The chain carries TRBV5-1 and TRBJ2-5; 10 bases agree with TRBD2. Germline V gives CDR1 SGHRS, CDR2 YFSETQ. This CDR3 is 15 amino acids long. V gave up 2 bases and J gave up 5 bases; unmatched junction bases: 6. CDR3 in DNA: TGCGCCAGCAGCTTATCGACTAGCGGGCTGGAGACCCAGTACTTC. This sequence encodes CASSLSTSGLETQYF.

This clonotype was observed many times. The chain links TRBV6-5 to TRBJ1-1; D perhaps matches TRBD1 (5 bases). V lost 2 bases, J lost 3 bases, and 19 bases lay in between. There are 17 residues in the CDR3. Germline lookup yields CDR1 MNHEY and CDR2 SVGAGI. This CDR3 reads CASSYHPPRGGDTEAFF. The CDR3 DNA follows: TGTGCCAGCAGTTACCACCCACCCCGTGGGGGAGACACTGAAGCTTTCTTT.

There are many counts of this clonotype. The chain has TRBV12-3 or TRBV12-4 and TRBJ1-4; TRBD1 agrees at 8 bases. V gave up 6 bases and J gave up 3 bases; unmatched junction bases: 6. The CDR3 has 15 amino acids. CDR3 bases: TGTGCCAGCAGCCTACAACAGGGGGCTAATGAAAAACTGTTTTTT. This sequence encodes CASSLQQGANEKLFF.